Included here is one TCR beta chain sequence, with context. Its antigen is currently not known. Nothing much larger sits one base from this clone, and base qualities are not available. This entry comes from a study of blood T cell repertoires in COVID-19 (dated by TCRdb to 2018 to 2020). The study in broad terms: Samples covering the acute and convalescent phases of COVID-19 were provided by collaborators in the United States, Italy and Spain. The prospective study material was composed of cDNA or gDNA derived from T cells, B-cell-depleted T cells, or PBMCs. Deeply sampled blood TCRbeta repertoires from subjects exposed to, actively infected with, or recovered from COVID-19 were included in the dataset. The repertoires were made available in a free public database intended to serve as a resource for research on the immune response to SARS-CoV-2. The samples were drawn from the first 160 participants of the ongoing ImmuneRACE study and from 1,254 subjects provided by 6 global collaborators. The sample metadata nearly always contained a de-identified subject ID, COVID-19 status, age in years and sex. Where available, HLA class I and class II types were obtained from metadata supplied by the sample provider rather than from assay-based typing. What the work shows at the level of the full study, not this receptor alone: How much clinical and demographic metadata was included differed by source and by participant, and the metadata was provided uncurated.

V and J lose 6 bases and 4 bases, and a span of 15 bases separates them. From the cysteine through the phenylalanine, the CDR3 covers 14 amino acids. Only the CDR3 region is kept as DNA, spanning 42 bases read in frame from base 1. The germline V gene encodes CDR1 MNHEY and CDR2 SMNVEV (reference sequence). Whole blood was collected in K2EDTA tubes by collaborating institutions according to the institutions' own protocols. Collaborator samples were shipped for TCRbeta analysis as frozen whole blood, isolated PBMCs, or DNA extracted from either sample type. The immunoSEQ Assay, a bias-controlled multiplex PCR, was used to amplify TCRbeta CDR3 regions from genomic DNA. Under the source paper's analysis protocol: The number of nucleated cells in each sample was estimated by amplification of reference gene primers within the assay. Sequence reads were collapsed and filtered to measure the absolute abundance of every unique TCRbeta CDR3 rearrangement. For each sample, productive Simpson clonality was calculated as the square root of Simpson's diversity index across productive rearrangements. Not all clones reach the TCRdb copy of this immuneACCESS table, which keeps in-frame sequences only. Checked studies attribute under half of the gap to unresolved V genes and leave the rest unexplained. V, J and clone size reflect that table, while D and trimming were determined from the DNA. This sample lists about 100,000 clones; roughly 84% were detected once. Of the sample, 3.5% to 5% falls within the top ten clones.

Sequenced input: peripheral blood. The rearrangement combines TRBV27 with TRBJ1-2, and the D gene may be TRBD1, 6 bases matching. The receptor's source is a human donor in a cohort sampled during active COVID-19. The CDR3 protein is CASRATGGGYGYTF. Read as DNA, the sequence is TGTGCCAGCAGGGCGACAGGTGGGGGCTATGGCTACACCTTC.